This TCR beta chain comes out of a study of blood T cell repertoires in COVID-19. Study-level background: There were acute and convalescent COVID-19 samples, and they came from the United States, Italy and Spain.

Clones were read by immunoSEQ multiplex PCR, and TCRdb kept only the in-frame ones, dropping some. This table has approximately 220,000 clones, approximately 81% appearing once. Germline CDR1 reads SGHDN; CDR2 reads FVKESK. The CDR3 length is 13 residues. Trimming stripped 1 base from V and 7 bases from J, with 10 bases between. Sequencing was done on a sample of peripheral blood. The receptor's source is a woman aged 55-75 years who had recovered from COVID-19. The chain recombines TRBV14 with TRBJ1-2; D possibly corresponds to TRBD1 (6 bases). CDR3 sequence: CASSQGGLVGYTF. For the CDR3, the DNA is TGTGCCAGCAGCCAAGGGGGGCTAGTTGGCTACACCTTC.